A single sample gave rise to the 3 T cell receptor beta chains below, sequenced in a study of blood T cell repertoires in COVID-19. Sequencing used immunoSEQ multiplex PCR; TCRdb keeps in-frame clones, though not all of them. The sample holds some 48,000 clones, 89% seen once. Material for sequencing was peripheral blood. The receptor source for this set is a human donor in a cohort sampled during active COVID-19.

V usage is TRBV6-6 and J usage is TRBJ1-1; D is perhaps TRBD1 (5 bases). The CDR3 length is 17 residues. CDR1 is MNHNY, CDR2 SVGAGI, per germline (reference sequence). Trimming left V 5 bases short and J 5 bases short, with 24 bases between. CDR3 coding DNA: TGTGCCAGCAGTCCCGAAGAAGGGGTGGGCCTGAGAACTGAAGCTTTCTTT. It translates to CASSPEEGVGLRTEAFF.

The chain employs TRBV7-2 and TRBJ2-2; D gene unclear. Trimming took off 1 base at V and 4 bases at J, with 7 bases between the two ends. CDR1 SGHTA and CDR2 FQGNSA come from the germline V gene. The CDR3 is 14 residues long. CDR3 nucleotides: TGTGCCAGCAGCTTAGGTCGACTCACCGGGGAGCTGTTTTTT. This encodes CASSLGRLTGELFF.

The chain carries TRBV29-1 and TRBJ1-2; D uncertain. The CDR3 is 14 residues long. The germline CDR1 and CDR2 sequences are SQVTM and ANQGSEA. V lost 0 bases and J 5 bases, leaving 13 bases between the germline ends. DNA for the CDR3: TGCAGCGTTGAAGATTTGCCGGGGAATTATGGCTACACCTTC. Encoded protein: CSVEDLPGNYGYTF. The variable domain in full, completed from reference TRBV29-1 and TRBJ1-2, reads SAVISQKPSRDICQRGTSLTIQCQVDSQVTMMFWYRQQPGQSLTLIATANQGSEATYESGFVIDKFPISRPNLTFSTLTVSNMSPEDSSIYLCSVEDLPGNYGYTFGSGTRLTVV.